This entry lists 32 T cell receptor beta chains sequenced from one sample in a study of blood T cell repertoires in COVID-19. The table came from immunoSEQ multiplex PCR; TCRdb's copy has only in-frame clones and leaves some out. The repertoire holds 180,000 or so clones, 60% to 85% seen once, with 8.5% to 10% in the top ten. Sequencing was carried out using peripheral blood. These receptors were taken from a woman aged 50 to 60 with active or convalescent COVID-19.

The rearrangement links TRBV6-1 to TRBJ2-7, with D perhaps matching TRBD1 (6 bases). This CDR3 comprises 15 residues. V was pared by 6 bases and J by 2 bases, with 17 bases between. The germline V gene has CDR1 MNHNS and CDR2 SASEGT. CDR3 bases: TGTGCCAGCAGCCAGGGGCACGCACTCACCTACGAGCAGTACTTC. Encoded protein: CASSQGHALTYEQYF.

V and J are TRBV7-2 and TRBJ2-3; possibly TRBD1 for D (6 bases). The CDR3 has 17 amino acids. V lost 1 base and J 2 bases, leaving 16 bases between the germline ends. CDR1 is SGHTA, CDR2 FQGNSA, per germline. CDR3 protein: CASSLDYTTGLTDTQYF. The DNA for the CDR3 is TGTGCCAGCAGCTTAGATTACACGACAGGCCTCACAGATACGCAGTATTTT. Supplemented by reference TRBV7-2 and TRBJ2-3, the full variable domain reads GAGVSQSPSNKVTEKGKDVELRCDPISGHTALYWYRQSLGQGLEFLIYFQGNSAPDKSGLPSDRFSAERTGGSVSTLTIQRTQQEDSAVYLCASSLDYTTGLTDTQYFGPGTRLTVL.

The chain has TRBV29-1 and TRBJ1-2; 10 nucleotides agree with TRBD1. Germline assignment: CDR1 SQVTM and CDR2 ANQGSEA. V shed 6 bases, J shed 6 bases, and the junction held 4 bases outside the gene matches. The CDR3 covers 12 residues. The CDR3 nucleotides read TGCAGCGTACGACAGGGGGCGAATGGCTACACCTTC. The encoded protein is CSVRQGANGYTF.

The chain has TRBV5-5 and TRBJ1-1, with a weak D call TRBD1 (5 bases). From germline, CDR1 is SGHKS and CDR2 YYEKEE (reference sequence). Trimming cost V 4 bases and J 4 bases, with 17 bases left between them. This CDR3 comprises 15 residues. This chain's CDR3 is CASSLRAGLSTEAFF. The CDR3 coding sequence is TGTGCCAGCAGCCTTAGAGCAGGGTTGAGCACTGAAGCTTTCTTT.

Only a few counts were recorded for this clone. The chain recombines TRBV2 with TRBJ1-5; 9 bases line up with TRBD1. Germline V gene lookup returns CDR1 SNHLY and CDR2 FYNNEI. Losses at the gene ends were 7 bases for V and 4 bases for J; bases not matched to a gene: 8. The CDR3 totals 15 residues. CDR3 in DNA: TGTGCCAGCACCAAAGACAGGGGGAAAAATCAGCCCCAGCATTTT. This codes for CASTKDRGKNQPQHF.

The V and J genes are TRBV9 and TRBJ2-4, with 7 bases matching TRBD2. This CDR3 contains 14 residues. The trim removed 0 bases at V and 5 bases at J, leaving 2 bases unmatched. CDR1 is SGDLS and CDR2 is YYNGEE in the germline V gene. CDR3 DNA: TGTGCCAGCAGCGTAGGCGGGGGAGAAAACATTCAGTACTTC. This translates into CASSVGGGENIQYF. Using reference TRBV9 and TRBJ2-4 for the parts outside the CDR3, the full variable domain is DSGVTQTPKHLITATGQRVTLRCSPRSGDLSVYWYQQSLDQGLQFLIQYYNGEERAKGNILERFSAQQFPDLHSELNLSSLELGDSALYFCASSVGGGENIQYFGAGTRLSVL.

The table lists this clone with a few counts. The chain has TRBV6-2 or TRBV6-3 and TRBJ2-7; 11 bases are shared with TRBD2. The germline gives CDR1 MNHEY, CDR2 SVGEGT. V was pared by 2 bases and J by 6 bases, with 3 bases of the junction left unmatched. The CDR3 spans 14 residues. As DNA, the CDR3 is TGTGCCAGCAGTTACCCGGGACTAGCGGCCGAGCAGTACTTC. Translated: CASSYPGLAAEQYF.

This clone came up once. This chain links TRBV28 with TRBJ1-1; D unclear. The germline V and J ends were trimmed by 5 bases and 4 bases, with 14 bases remaining between them. Germline CDR1 and CDR2: MDHEN and SYDVKM. This CDR3 is built from 14 residues. The CDR3 loop reads CASSQYKRFTEAFF. In DNA form, the CDR3 reads TGTGCCAGCAGTCAGTACAAGAGGTTCACTGAAGCTTTCTTT.

The V call is TRBV9, the J call TRBJ2-7; TRBD1 matches 7 bases. CDR1 and CDR2 (germline): SGDLS, YYNGEE. The CDR3 has 15 amino acids. J gave up 6 bases and V 0 bases, and 9 bases lay outside the gene matches. The CDR3 loop reads CASSVGGNRGSEQYF. As DNA, the CDR3 is TGTGCCAGCAGCGTAGGTGGTAACAGGGGCTCCGAGCAGTACTTC.

CDR3 residues: CASSWDTGGTEAFF. The CDR3 region has the DNA TGCGCCAGCAGCTGGGACACAGGGGGCACTGAAGCTTTCTTT. The chain carries TRBV5-1 and TRBJ1-1; 8 nucleotides match TRBD1. Germline values: CDR1 SGHRS, CDR2 YFSETQ. With V trimmed by 3 bases and J by 4 bases, 5 bases remained unmatched. The CDR3 is 14 amino acids.

The rearrangement links TRBV7-2 to TRBJ2-1; D remains ambiguous. CDR1 and CDR2 from the germline V gene are SGHTA and FQGNSA. V was pared by 4 bases and J by 0 bases, with 13 bases between. The length of the CDR3 is 16 residues. This CDR3 is CASSWPTHSSYNEQFF. Here the CDR3 DNA reads TGTGCCAGCAGCTGGCCGACTCATAGCTCCTACAATGAGCAGTTCTTC. The full variable domain, rest sourced from reference TRBV7-2 and TRBJ2-1, is GAGVSQSPSNKVTEKGKDVELRCDPISGHTALYWYRQSLGQGLEFLIYFQGNSAPDKSGLPSDRFSAERTGGSVSTLTIQRTQQEDSAVYLCASSWPTHSSYNEQFFGPGTRLTVL.

The chain recombines TRBV29-1 with TRBJ2-5; TRBD2 might be the D (5 bases). The CDR3 spans 13 residues. V was clipped by 4 bases and J by 4 bases, with 13 bases between them. Germline V gene lookup returns CDR1 SQVTM and CDR2 ANQGSEA. The CDR3 DNA is TGCAGCGTTGGAGTTAGCGTGGGAGAGACCCAGTACTTC. Amino acid sequence: CSVGVSVGETQYF.

J is TRBJ1-2 and V is TRBV29-1; maybe TRBD1 (6 bases). Trimming took off 7 bases at V and 7 bases at J, with 16 bases between the two ends. Germline CDR1 reads SQVTM; CDR2 reads ANQGSEA. The CDR3 length is 12 residues. The CDR3 protein is CSANGGGGGYTF. The CDR3 DNA reads as TGCAGCGCCAACGGGGGGGGCGGTGGCTACACCTTC.

In this sample, this clone turned up once. The V gene is TRBV10-1, the J gene TRBJ2-1, with D tentatively TRBD2 (7 bases). The CDR3 extends over 17 amino acids. V gave up 4 bases and J gave up 3 bases, with 19 bases separating them. From germline, CDR1 is WNHNN and CDR2 SYGVQD (reference sequence). CDR3 loop: CASSGAGASPLYNEQFF. The CDR3 DNA follows: TGCGCCAGCAGTGGGGCGGGGGCCTCCCCCCTCTACAATGAGCAGTTCTTC.

The chain uses TRBV6-2 or TRBV6-3 and TRBJ1-4; D gene ambiguous. The CDR3 totals 14 residues. CDR1 is MNHEY and CDR2 is SVGEGT in the germline V gene. V dropped 5 bases and J dropped 8 bases, with 15 bases sitting between them. The CDR3 sequence: CASSTGSAGEKLFF. The CDR3 DNA reads TGTGCCAGCAGTACCGGGTCCGCGGGCGAAAAACTGTTTTTT.

V usage is TRBV7-2 and J usage is TRBJ1-2; 7 nucleotides align to TRBD1. The CDR3 has 16 amino acids. V shed 1 base, J shed 5 bases, and the junction held 10 bases outside the gene matches. CDR1 SGHTA and CDR2 FQGNSA come from the germline V gene. CDR3 coding DNA: TGTGCCAGCAGCTTAGTCGCAGGGGGTGAGGGGTATGGCTACACCTTC. Residues: CASSLVAGGEGYGYTF.

The chain couples TRBV7-8 to TRBJ1-1; TRBD1 might be the D (6 bases). Trimming pared 5 bases from V and 6 bases from J, leaving 13 bases between. This CDR3 comprises 13 residues. The germline CDR1 and CDR2 sequences are SGHVS and FQNEAQ. The CDR3 region has the DNA TGTGCCAGCAGCACTGACAGGACCTCTGAAGCTTTCTTT. This gives the protein CASSTDRTSEAFF.

As for this clone: This sample includes further DNA sequences coding for the same CDR3. The chain carries TRBV18 and TRBJ2-2, with D possibly TRBD2 on 6 matching bases. This CDR3 spans 15 amino acids. V lost 1 base, J lost 1 base, and 7 bases lay in between. Germline CDR1 is KGHSH and CDR2 is LQKENI. The CDR3 DNA reads as TGTGCCAGCTCACCACGGGGACTGAACACCGGGGAGCTGTTTTTT. This codes for CASSPRGLNTGELFF.

The CDR3 bases are TGTGCCAGCAGTCCAAGGGGACAGGGCCATAACTATGGCTACACCTTC. This translates into CASSPRGQGHNYGYTF. The J gene is TRBJ1-2, the V gene TRBV27, with 9 bases identical to TRBD1. Losses at the gene ends were 5 bases for V and 1 base for J; bases not matched to a gene: 8. The CDR3 extends over 16 amino acids. The germline V gene encodes CDR1 MNHEY and CDR2 SMNVEV (reference sequence).

CDR3 region: CASGLAAGHEKLFF. The CDR3 DNA is TGTGCTAGTGGTTTGGCGGCAGGGCATGAAAAACTGTTTTTT. The V gene is TRBV12-5, the J gene TRBJ1-4; TRBD1 might be the D (5 bases). Trimming cost V 1 base and J 6 bases, with 9 bases left between them. Germline loops: CDR1 LGHNT, CDR2 FRNRAP. CDR3 length: 14 residues.

CDR3 DNA: TGTGCCAGCAGCTTGGGGGGGCTAGCGGGGTTCAACGAGCAGTACTTC. Residues: CASSLGGLAGFNEQYF. The J gene is TRBJ2-7, the V gene TRBV5-4; 9 bases map to TRBD2. Germline CDR1 and CDR2: SGHNT and YYREEE (reference sequence). The junction had 9 bases not matched to a gene; V was cut back by 0 bases and J by 5 bases. This CDR3 spans 16 amino acids.

The J gene is TRBJ1-3, the V gene TRBV6-6, with no clear D. The CDR3 has 12 residues. V was cut by 5 bases and J by 7 bases, with 9 bases left in between. Germline V lookup: CDR1 MNHNY, CDR2 SVGAGI (reference sequence). The CDR3 protein is CASSNFGNTIYF. Written as DNA, the CDR3 is TGTGCCAGCAGTAATTTTGGCAACACCATATATTTT.

In DNA form, the CDR3 reads TGTGCCAGCAGCTTGGAGGGATCCATTTTCAATGAGCAGTTCTTC. This encodes CASSLEGSIFNEQFF. The chain joins TRBV7-6 to TRBJ2-1; perhaps TRBD2 as D (6 bases). This CDR3 region has 15 residues. V lost 3 bases and J lost 6, with 15 bases in between. Germline V gives CDR1 SGHVS, CDR2 FNYEAQ.

V is TRBV5-4 and J is TRBJ2-2; 8 bases map to TRBD1. Trimming cost V 5 bases and J 3 bases; bases outside gene matches: 9. Per germline, CDR1 SGHNT and CDR2 YYREEE (reference sequence). This CDR3 region has 16 residues. CDR3 sequence: CASRFDRGADTGELFF. CDR3 nucleotide sequence: TGTGCCAGCAGATTTGACAGGGGCGCTGACACCGGGGAGCTGTTTTTT. The variable domain in full, with the rest retrieved from reference TRBV5-4 and TRBJ2-2, is ETGVTQSPTHLIKTRGQQVTLRCSSQSGHNTVSWYQQALGQGPQFIFQYYREEENGRGNFPPRFSGLQFPNYSSELNVNALELDDSALYLCASRFDRGADTGELFFGEGSRLTVL.

This clone showed up just once. The CDR3 spells CAISESHDRDGYTF. CDR3 nucleotides: TGTGCCATCAGTGAGTCTCATGATCGGGATGGCTACACCTTC. The rearrangement links TRBV10-3 to TRBJ1-2; no clear D gene. Germline CDR1 reads ENHRY; CDR2 reads SYGVKD. CDR3 length: 14 residues. Trimming took 0 bases from V and 6 from J, leaving 11 bases between them.

The rearrangement uses TRBV10-3 and TRBJ2-7, with a tentative D call TRBD2 (6 bases). The ends were cut back, 2 bases at V and 2 bases at J, with 13 bases in the middle. Germline assignment: CDR1 ENHRY and CDR2 SYGVKD. CDR3 size: 15 residues. The CDR3: CAISEGVADTYEQYF. The CDR3 bases are TGTGCCATCAGTGAGGGGGTAGCGGATACCTACGAGCAGTACTTC.

Many counts were recorded for this clone. The V call is TRBV4-2, the J call TRBJ1-2; a possible D gene is TRBD1 (5 bases). CDR3 size: 16 residues. Deletions cut 0 bases from V and 7 bases from J, with 18 bases between. CDR1 is LGHNA and CDR2 is YNFKEQ in the germline V gene. CDR3 DNA: TGTGCCAGCAGCCAAGATGATGGGATAAGGGGTCTTGGCTACACCTTC. This sequence encodes CASSQDDGIRGLGYTF.

The V and J genes are TRBV4-3 and TRBJ2-1, with 11 nucleotides matching TRBD2. The CDR3 runs to 15 residues. Germline CDR1 reads LGHNA; CDR2 reads YSLEER. The trim removed 4 bases at V and 7 bases at J, leaving 6 bases unmatched. The CDR3, as DNA: TGCGCCAGCAGCCTTAGCGGGGGGGCCGGGAATGAGCAGTTCTTC. Translated: CASSLSGGAGNEQFF.

The genes are TRBV7-8 and TRBJ2-7; 10 positions match TRBD2. Germline V gene data show CDR1 as SGHVS and CDR2 as FQNEAQ. Trimming cost V 5 bases and J 5 bases; bases outside gene matches: 12. The CDR3 has 16 residues. The CDR3 coding sequence is TGTGCCAGCAGCCCTCGACTTACTAGCGGGACCCACGAGCAGTACTTC. Translating it yields CASSPRLTSGTHEQYF.

This chain joins TRBV30 and TRBJ1-2; D ambiguous. The CDR3 contains 12 residues. Trimming removed 0 bases at V and 4 bases at J, with 6 bases between. In germline, CDR1 is GTSNPN, CDR2 SVGIG (reference sequence). Here the CDR3 DNA reads TGTGCCTGGAGTGTAAGAGCCTATGGCTACACCTTC. Protein sequence: CAWSVRAYGYTF.

The chain carries TRBV29-1 and TRBJ1-2, with D hard to call. Trimming pared 3 bases from V and 7 bases from J, leaving 15 bases between. Germline V lookup: CDR1 SQVTM, CDR2 ANQGSEA. This CDR3 spans 13 amino acids. CDR3 protein: CSVEAVLNGGYTF. CDR3 nucleotide sequence: TGCAGCGTTGAGGCGGTGCTGAATGGTGGCTACACCTTC.

In this sample, this clone turned up a few times. The CDR3 region has the DNA TGTGCCAGTAGTATAGTGTCTGGCAAAGAGCAGTACTTC. Translating gives CASSIVSGKEQYF. The chain uses TRBV19 and TRBJ2-7; D not resolved. Germline-derived CDR1 and CDR2 are LNHDA and SQIVND (reference sequence). This CDR3 contains 13 residues. Trimming cost V 1 base and J 7 bases, with 11 bases left between them.